The T cell receptor beta chain under discussion was sequenced for a study of T cell responses to AZD1222 COVID-19 vaccine. Trimming removed 3 bases at V and 2 bases at J, with 14 bases between. There are 15 residues in the CDR3. Assay: immunoSEQ multiplex PCR; the TCRdb copy retains only in-frame clones and omits some. The table has 120,000 to 150,000 clones, approximately 94% seen once. The sequence derives from an adult in good health. Specimen: peripheral blood, collected on day 0 of AZD1222 vaccination. This chain links TRBV23-1 with TRBJ2-7; D may be TRBD1 (6 bases). TRBV23-1 qualifies as an ORF whose function is uncertain. CDR3 bases: TGCGCCAGCAGTCACCCCGACAGGAACCCCTACGAGCAGTACTTC. Encoded protein: CASSHPDRNPYEQYF.